The clone carrying this T cell receptor (beta chain) was seen a few times. This record comes from a study of CD8+ T cells in alopecia areata. The researchers isolated CD4+ and CD8+ T cells from PBMCs by sorting. V was trimmed by 5 bases and J by 2 bases, leaving 8 bases between them. This CDR3 region has 12 residues. CDR1 is SQVTM and CDR2 is ANQGSEA in the germline V gene. Reverse transcribed after extraction, RNA yielded cDNA as the sequencing template. TCRdb's table, derived via immunoSEQ multiplex PCR, lists solely in-frame clones and lacks some. The sample lists approximately 100,000 clones, around 50% occurring once.

What was sequenced was CD4+ T cells sorted from blood. This TCR was sampled from a human donor in good health. The V gene is TRBV29-1, the J gene TRBJ2-3; D call uncertain. The CDR3: CSVLSNTDTQYF. Here the CDR3 DNA reads TGCAGCGTTCTATCCAACACAGATACGCAGTATTTT.